A selection of T cell receptor beta chains follows, all from one sample in a study of blood T cell repertoires in COVID-19. The data were produced by immunoSEQ multiplex PCR, yet TCRdb's version contains in-frame clones alone and is incomplete. The sample carries more than 300,000 clones, approximately 90% recorded once. The sequencing sample was made of PBMCs or T cells enriched from blood (not recorded which). These receptors originate from a woman aged 18-29 years who had recovered from COVID-19. The CDR3 runs from the conserved cysteine through the conserved F or W. D genes are given only for firm matches. Not every row has a clone size; where given, it reads once, few, many or a size class.

v_gene: TRBV4-2; d_gene: NA; abundance: NA; j_gene: TRBJ1-2; CDR3aa: CASSQGAGGSNYGYTF; CDR3nt: TGTGCCAGCAGCCAAGGAGCCGGAGGTTCTAACTATGGCTACACCTTC
v_gene: TRBV5-1; d_gene: NA; abundance: NA; j_gene: TRBJ1-2; CDR3aa: CASSPDRLNYGYTF; CDR3nt: TGCGCCAGCAGCCCTGACAGACTCAACTATGGCTACACCTTC
v_gene: TRBV27; d_gene: TRBD1; abundance: once; j_gene: TRBJ1-1; CDR3aa: CASDPPSPPGQERDTEAFF; CDR3nt: TGTGCCAGCGACCCTCCATCCCCTCCGGGACAGGAGAGAGACACTGAAGCTTTCTTT
v_gene: TRBV7-3; d_gene: NA; abundance: NA; j_gene: TRBJ2-1; CDR3aa: CASSPTRSSYNEQFF; CDR3nt: TGTGCCAGCAGCCCCACTCGGAGCTCCTACAATGAGCAGTTCTTC
v_gene: TRBV5-4; d_gene: TRBD2; abundance: NA; j_gene: TRBJ2-2; CDR3aa: CASSSRRGGGELFF; CDR3nt: TGTGCCAGCAGCTCCCGTCGGGGGGGCGGGGAGCTGTTTTTT
v_gene: TRBV7-3; d_gene: NA; abundance: NA; j_gene: TRBJ2-1; CDR3aa: CASSPGSYNEQFF; CDR3nt: TGTGCCAGCAGCCCAGGCTCCTACAATGAGCAGTTCTTC
v_gene: TRBV25-1; d_gene: NA; abundance: NA; j_gene: TRBJ1-4; CDR3aa: CASSEGWGRGDEKLFF; CDR3nt: TGTGCCAGCAGTGAAGGGTGGGGCAGGGGCGATGAAAAACTGTTTTTT
v_gene: TRBV20-1; d_gene: NA; abundance: NA; j_gene: TRBJ2-7; CDR3aa: CSGAPYEQYF; CDR3nt: TGCAGTGGCGCGCCCTACGAGCAGTACTTC
v_gene: TRBV10-1; d_gene: TRBD1; abundance: NA; j_gene: TRBJ2-1; CDR3aa: CASSNRGRGYNEQFF; CDR3nt: TGCGCCAGCAGTAACAGGGGGCGAGGGTACAATGAGCAGTTCTTC
v_gene: TRBV25-1; d_gene: NA; abundance: NA; j_gene: TRBJ1-2; CDR3aa: CASSGQDNYGYTF; CDR3nt: TGTGCCAGCAGTGGACAGGATAACTATGGCTACACCTTC
v_gene: TRBV9; d_gene: TRBD2; abundance: NA; j_gene: TRBJ2-1; CDR3aa: CASSGSGSVNEQFF; CDR3nt: TGTGCCAGCAGCGGTAGCGGGAGCGTGAATGAGCAGTTCTTC
v_gene: TRBV28; d_gene: NA; abundance: NA; j_gene: TRBJ1-1; CDR3aa: CASTRWGGNLNTEAFF; CDR3nt: TGTGCCAGCACTCGGTGGGGGGGTAATTTGAACACTGAAGCTTTCTTT
v_gene: TRBV6-5; d_gene: NA; abundance: NA; j_gene: TRBJ1-2; CDR3aa: CASSIGTPAGGYTF; CDR3nt: TGTGCCAGCAGTATAGGGACACCCGCTGGGGGCTACACCTTC
v_gene: TRBV7-3; d_gene: TRBD2; abundance: NA; j_gene: TRBJ2-6; CDR3aa: CASSRALAGSGANVLTF; CDR3nt: TGTGCCAGCAGCCGGGCCCTAGCGGGCTCTGGGGCCAACGTCCTGACTTTC
v_gene: TRBV5-1; d_gene: TRBD1; abundance: NA; j_gene: TRBJ2-5; CDR3aa: CASSLTGGETQYF; CDR3nt: TGCGCCAGCAGCTTAACAGGGGGGGAGACCCAGTACTTC
v_gene: TRBV18; d_gene: TRBD1; abundance: NA; j_gene: TRBJ1-3; CDR3aa: CASSLGTDISGNTIYF; CDR3nt: TGTGCCAGCTCACTGGGGACAGACATTTCTGGAAACACCATATATTTT
v_gene: TRBV7-8; d_gene: NA; abundance: NA; j_gene: TRBJ2-7; CDR3aa: CASSFLEARDSYEQYF; CDR3nt: TGTGCCAGCAGCTTCTTAGAGGCCAGGGACTCCTACGAGCAGTACTTC
v_gene: TRBV18; d_gene: TRBD1; abundance: NA; j_gene: TRBJ2-3; CDR3aa: CASSPYRGQNTDTQYF; CDR3nt: TGTGCCAGCTCACCCTACAGGGGCCAAAACACAGATACGCAGTATTTT
v_gene: TRBV9; d_gene: TRBD2; abundance: NA; j_gene: TRBJ2-1; CDR3aa: CASSGLAGDIEQFF; CDR3nt: TGTGCCAGCAGCGGGCTAGCGGGAGATATTGAGCAGTTCTTC
v_gene: TRBV19; d_gene: NA; abundance: NA; j_gene: TRBJ2-1; CDR3aa: CASRMLGGTYNEQFF; CDR3nt: TGTGCCAGTAGAATGTTGGGAGGAACCTACAATGAGCAGTTCTTC
v_gene: TRBV7-9; d_gene: TRBD1; abundance: NA; j_gene: TRBJ1-1; CDR3aa: CASSRLTGRTEAFF; CDR3nt: TGTGCCAGCAGCCGTCTGACAGGGCGGACTGAAGCTTTCTTT
v_gene: TRBV6-1; d_gene: TRBD1; abundance: few; j_gene: TRBJ1-4; CDR3aa: CASSDVTGANEKLFF; CDR3nt: TGTGCCAGCAGTGATGTGACAGGGGCTAATGAAAAACTGTTTTTT
v_gene: TRBV10-3; d_gene: TRBD1; abundance: few; j_gene: TRBJ2-2; CDR3aa: CAISDRDRWNTGELFF; CDR3nt: TGTGCCATCAGTGACCGGGACAGGTGGAACACCGGGGAGCTGTTTTTT
v_gene: TRBV6-6; d_gene: TRBD1; abundance: NA; j_gene: TRBJ2-7; CDR3aa: CASSWGQTYEQYF; CDR3nt: TGTGCCAGCAGTTGGGGACAGACCTACGAGCAGTACTTC
v_gene: TRBV7-9; d_gene: TRBD1; abundance: once; j_gene: TRBJ1-2; CDR3aa: CASSLARTGGYGYTF; CDR3nt: TGTGCCAGCAGCTTAGCTAGGACAGGGGGCTATGGCTACACCTTC
v_gene: TRBV5-1; d_gene: TRBD1; abundance: once; j_gene: TRBJ1-2; CDR3aa: CASSFGQGALGYTF; CDR3nt: TGCGCCAGCAGCTTTGGACAGGGGGCGCTTGGCTACACCTTC
v_gene: TRBV2; d_gene: TRBD1; abundance: NA; j_gene: TRBJ1-4; CDR3aa: CASSADRVGGEKLFF; CDR3nt: TGTGCCAGCAGCGCTGACAGGGTCGGGGGTGAAAAACTGTTTTTT
v_gene: TRBV27; d_gene: NA; abundance: NA; j_gene: TRBJ1-2; CDR3aa: CASSPAGGRSQGYTF; CDR3nt: TGTGCCAGCAGCCCCGCGGGCGGGCGCAGTCAGGGCTACACCTTC
v_gene: TRBV9; d_gene: NA; abundance: NA; j_gene: TRBJ2-3; CDR3aa: CASSVGLSTDTQYF; CDR3nt: TGTGCCAGCAGCGTAGGTCTAAGCACAGATACGCAGTATTTT
v_gene: TRBV4-1; d_gene: TRBD1; abundance: NA; j_gene: TRBJ2-2; CDR3aa: CASSQEFQGDGELFF; CDR3nt: TGCGCCAGCAGCCAAGAGTTTCAGGGGGACGGGGAGCTGTTTTTT
v_gene: TRBV7-9; d_gene: TRBD2; abundance: NA; j_gene: TRBJ2-1; CDR3aa: CASIQPSGRVDEQFF; CDR3nt: TGTGCCAGCATCCAACCTAGCGGGAGAGTGGATGAGCAGTTCTTC
v_gene: TRBV10-3; d_gene: NA; abundance: NA; j_gene: TRBJ1-5; CDR3aa: CAIKSDSTSNQPQHF; CDR3nt: TGTGCCATCAAATCCGACAGCACAAGCAATCAGCCCCAGCATTTT
v_gene: TRBV29-1; d_gene: TRBD2; abundance: NA; j_gene: TRBJ2-1; CDR3aa: CSAQRLAGGEQFF; CDR3nt: TGCAGCGCTCAAAGACTAGCGGGAGGTGAGCAGTTCTTC
v_gene: TRBV18; d_gene: NA; abundance: NA; j_gene: TRBJ1-2; CDR3aa: CASSRGESGYTF; CDR3nt: TGTGCCAGCTCCCGGGGAGAAAGTGGCTACACCTTC
v_gene: TRBV9; d_gene: TRBD2; abundance: NA; j_gene: TRBJ2-1; CDR3aa: CASSVDGGANNEQFF; CDR3nt: TGTGCCAGCAGCGTAGACGGGGGGGCCAACAATGAGCAGTTCTTC
v_gene: TRBV30; d_gene: TRBD2; abundance: NA; j_gene: TRBJ2-3; CDR3aa: CAWSSGITDTQYF; CDR3nt: TGTGCCTGGAGTAGCGGGATCACAGATACGCAGTATTTT
v_gene: TRBV27; d_gene: TRBD1; abundance: NA; j_gene: TRBJ1-2; CDR3aa: CASSPLGEGQDNYGYTF; CDR3nt: TGTGCCAGCAGCCCCCTTGGAGAGGGACAGGATAACTATGGCTACACCTTC
v_gene: TRBV30; d_gene: TRBD1; abundance: NA; j_gene: TRBJ1-2; CDR3aa: CAWSVKGADGYTF; CDR3nt: TGTGCCTGGAGTGTCAAGGGGGCCGATGGCTACACCTTC
v_gene: TRBV5-4; d_gene: NA; abundance: NA; j_gene: TRBJ1-5; CDR3aa: CASSPGGANQPQHF; CDR3nt: TGTGCCAGCAGCCCCGGGGGTGCCAATCAGCCCCAGCATTTT
v_gene: TRBV7-9; d_gene: TRBD2; abundance: NA; j_gene: TRBJ2-1; CDR3aa: CASSIGLAGVNEQFF; CDR3nt: TGTGCCAGCTCCATCGGGCTAGCGGGAGTAAATGAGCAGTTCTTC
v_gene: TRBV5-4; d_gene: TRBD2; abundance: NA; j_gene: TRBJ2-7; CDR3aa: CASSSAGLADYEQYF; CDR3nt: TGTGCCAGCAGCTCAGCGGGACTAGCGGACTACGAGCAGTACTTC
v_gene: TRBV3-1/TRBV3-2; d_gene: NA; abundance: NA; j_gene: TRBJ1-4; CDR3aa: CASSRQLATNEKLFF; CDR3nt: TGTGCCAGCAGCCGCCAACTAGCAACTAATGAAAAACTGTTTTTT